The T cell receptor (beta chain) described here comes from a study of blood T cell repertoires in COVID-19 (dated by TCRdb to the early 2020s). About the investigation overall: Collaborator samples came from the United States, Italy and Spain and covered acute and convalescent phases of COVID-19. The prospective study material was composed of cDNA or gDNA derived from T cells, B-cell-depleted T cells, or PBMCs. Subjects who had been exposed to COVID-19, were actively infected with it, or had recovered from it provided the deeply sampled blood TCRbeta repertoires that made up the dataset. The repertoires were made available in a free public database intended to serve as a resource for research on the immune response to SARS-CoV-2. Samples came from the ongoing ImmuneRACE study (first 160 participants) plus 1,254 subjects from 6 global collaborators. The sample metadata nearly always contained a de-identified subject ID, COVID-19 status, age in years and sex. HLA class I and class II types, where available, came from metadata supplied by the sample provider rather than from assay-based typing. The paper as a whole reports these results and caveats: Clinical and demographic metadata were provided uncurated, with the amount varying by source and participant.

Each collaborating institution followed its own protocols to collect whole blood in K2EDTA tubes. Collaborator samples were shipped for TCRbeta analysis as frozen whole blood, isolated PBMCs, or DNA extracted from either sample type. Remarks on this clone: This receptor's antigen is unknown. No qualities accompany the bases; no much larger clone lies one base away.

Its CDR3 holds 14 amino acids, cysteine through phenylalanine. The read is trimmed to its CDR3 DNA, 42 bases read in frame from base 1. From the germline V gene, CDR1 is SGHDT and CDR2 is YYEEEE. Deletion took 3 bases off V and 3 bases off J, with a span of 11 bases between the germline ends. TCRbeta CDR3 regions were amplified from genomic DNA using the immunoSEQ Assay, a bias-controlled multiplex PCR. Processing in the source paper ran as follows. The number of nucleated cells in each sample was estimated from the amplification of reference gene primers within the assay. Sequence reads were collapsed and filtered to measure the absolute abundance of every unique TCRbeta CDR3 rearrangement. For each sample, productive Simpson clonality was calculated by taking the square root of Simpson's diversity index across productive rearrangements. TCRdb obtained this table from immuneACCESS and retained in-frame rearrangements with V and J assigned. These tables miss some clones; where compared with another copy, unresolved V genes account for less than half of the shortfall, and the remainder is unexplained. The V and J calls and clone size come from that table; D and trimming were worked out from the DNA. Within this sample are 60,000 to 70,000 clones, with 86% of them counted one time only. Approximately 4.4% of the sample is in the top ten clones.

The V and J segments used are TRBV5-6 and TRBJ2-3; tentative D gene TRBD2, with 6 bases matching. Sequencing was done on a sample of peripheral blood. This clonotype originated in a man in his fifties or sixties with active COVID-19. The DNA sequence is TGTGCCAGCAGCTCTCCACTAGCAACAGATACGCAGTATTTT. Translation gives CASSSPLATDTQYF.